These T cell receptor beta chains were read from a single sample in a study of T cell changes during pregnancy in multiple sclerosis. Only in-frame clones appear in the TCRdb table, and some are missing; sequencing was by immunoSEQ multiplex PCR. The data contain tens of thousands of clones, 90% to 95% of them seen just once; the ten biggest clones take up approximately 1.5%. The input for sequencing was peripheral blood, taken in the third trimester of pregnancy. The receptor set was obtained from a female donor in good health, enrolled as a control in a pregnancy study. The CDR3 runs from the conserved cysteine through the conserved F or W. D genes are given only for firm matches. For some rows the clone size is stated as once, few or many, or as a class when expanded; others skip it.

j_call v_call clone_size d_call cdr3_nt cdr3_aa
TRBJ2-3 TRBV19 NA NA TGTGCCAGTGAGCGGACCGGCACAGATACGCAGTATTTT CASERTGTDTQYF
TRBJ1-3 TRBV27 once TRBD1 TGTGCCAGCAGCCCCGGGACAGACTCTGGAAACACCATATATTTT CASSPGTDSGNTIYF
TRBJ1-6 TRBV4-3 NA NA TGCGCCAGCAGCCAAGATCCTATAGGGGGTTCACCCCTCCACTTT CASSQDPIGGSPLHF
TRBJ2-1 TRBV27 NA NA TGTGCCAGCAGTTTATCGAAGTGGAGCTCCTACAATGAGCAGTTCTTC CASSLSKWSSYNEQFF
TRBJ1-3 TRBV28 NA TRBD1 TGTGCCGGTCGGGACAGGGGGTCTGGAAACACCATATATTTT CAGRDRGSGNTIYF
TRBJ1-5 TRBV10-3 NA NA TGTGCCATCAGTGAAACCGGTAGGACGGCGGGTCAGCCCCAGCATTTT CAISETGRTAGQPQHF
TRBJ2-4 TRBV7-8 once NA TGTGCCAGCAGCTCTCCGGGGGAGGCCAAAAACATTCAGTACTTC CASSSPGEAKNIQYF
TRBJ2-6 TRBV19 NA NA TGTGCCAGTAGTATGGGCAGGGTCTCTGGGGCCAACGTCCTGACTTTC CASSMGRVSGANVLTF
TRBJ2-7 TRBV7-9 NA NA TGTGCCAGCAGCTTAGGGCAGGTCGAGCAGTACTTC CASSLGQVEQYF
TRBJ1-1 TRBV7-9 NA TRBD1 TGTGCCAGCAGCTTAGGTGGGACAGGGACTTTATCCACTGAAGCTTTCTTT CASSLGGTGTLSTEAFF
TRBJ2-7 TRBV19 NA TRBD1 TGTGCCAGTAGTATAGCGCCGGGACAGGCAACCTACGAGCAGTACTTC CASSIAPGQATYEQYF
TRBJ1-1 TRBV14 NA NA TGTGCCAGCAGCCATCGACTCCAGGGCGGGGGGGCTGAAGCTTTCTTT CASSHRLQGGGAEAFF
TRBJ2-1 TRBV4-1 NA TRBD1 TGCGCCAGCAGCCATGGACAGGGTAGCAATGAGCAGTTCTTC CASSHGQGSNEQFF
TRBJ1-6 TRBV4-3 medium-sized NA TGCGCCAGCAGCCAAGGGACAGCCTATAATTCACCCCTCCACTTT CASSQGTAYNSPLHF
TRBJ2-1 TRBV5-1 NA TRBD1 TGCGCCAGCAGCCCCGCCCCACAGGGGGCTGGCAATGAGCAGTTCTTC CASSPAPQGAGNEQFF
TRBJ1-6 TRBV14 NA NA TGTGCCAGCCGGGGGGATGGGTCCTATAATTCACCCCTCCACTTT CASRGDGSYNSPLHF